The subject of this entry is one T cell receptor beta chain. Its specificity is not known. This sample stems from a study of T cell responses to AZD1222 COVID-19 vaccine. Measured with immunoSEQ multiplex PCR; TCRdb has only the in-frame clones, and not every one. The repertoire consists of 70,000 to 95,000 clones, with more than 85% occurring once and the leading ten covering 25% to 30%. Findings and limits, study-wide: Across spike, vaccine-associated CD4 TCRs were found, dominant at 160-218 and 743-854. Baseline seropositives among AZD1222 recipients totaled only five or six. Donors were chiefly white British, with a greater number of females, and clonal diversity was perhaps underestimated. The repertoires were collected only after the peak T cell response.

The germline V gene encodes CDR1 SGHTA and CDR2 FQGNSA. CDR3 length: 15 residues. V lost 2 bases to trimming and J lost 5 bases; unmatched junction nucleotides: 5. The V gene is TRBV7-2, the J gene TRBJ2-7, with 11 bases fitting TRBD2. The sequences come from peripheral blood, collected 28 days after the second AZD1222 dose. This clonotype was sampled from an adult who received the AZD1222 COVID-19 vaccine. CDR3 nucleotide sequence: TGTGCCAGCAGCTTAACTTCACTAGCGGGAGACGAGCAGTACTTC. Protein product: CASSLTSLAGDEQYF.